This TCR beta chain comes out of a study of T cell responses to AZD1222 COVID-19 vaccine. Study findings and constraints: Females made up more of the donors, who were largely white British, and clonal diversity may have come out too low. Spike-specific TCR breadth and depth were elevated following two AZD1222 doses.

Method: immunoSEQ multiplex PCR; TCRdb's copy keeps in-frame clones and lacks some. The sample lists tens of thousands of clones, about 90% seen once, with about 1.3% in the top ten. Looked up from germline, CDR1 is SGHTA and CDR2 is FQGTGA. The CDR3 totals 17 residues. V shed 0 bases, J shed 3 bases, and the junction held 8 bases outside the gene matches. Comment on this clone: Its specificity is not known.

This TCR derives from an adult who received the AZD1222 COVID-19 vaccine. The sample was peripheral blood, taken 28 days after the second AZD1222 dose. The J gene is TRBJ2-7, the V gene TRBV7-3, with TRBD2 matching over 10 bases. Written as DNA, the CDR3 is TGTGCCAGCAGCTTAACGGGGATTTCTAGCGGGGGCTACGAGCAGTACTTC. It yields the protein CASSLTGISSGGYEQYF.